Listed below are T cell receptor beta chains from one sample, sequenced in a study of identical twins. From the 5' RACE reads, TCRdb called clonotypes with MiXCR, one entry per CDR3 protein. The sample consists of roughly 750,000 distinct CDR3 sequences, less than 25% of them appearing once. This sample also appeared in a second study, on T cells expressing NK-cell markers.

Sequences were obtained from PBMCs. The receptors come from a woman between 18 and 30 years old in good health. Both conserved end residues are part of each CDR3. A D gene is named only where the DNA matches it firmly. The size field is filled for only some rows; it gives once, few, many or a size class.

TRBJ2-5,-,TRBD2,TRBV15,CATSREPTRGRAGETQYF,TGTGCCACCAGCAGAGAACCGACCCGCGGGAGGGCTGGGGAGACCCAGTACTTC
TRBJ2-1,few,-,TRBV6-5,CASSYFGTRNEQFF,TGTGCCAGCAGTTATTTCGGGACCAGGAATGAGCAGTTCTTC
TRBJ2-2,-,-,TRBV7-2,CASSLWRGSTGELFF,TGTGCCAGCAGCTTATGGCGGGGCAGCACCGGGGAGCTGTTTTTT
TRBJ2-3,few,-,TRBV29-1,CSSDGPARGTSTDTQYF,TGCAGCTCTGACGGCCCCGCGAGAGGGACTAGCACAGATACGCAGTATTTT
TRBJ2-5,few,TRBD2,TRBV9,CASSAQIIPSGETQYF,TGTGCCAGCAGCGCCCAAATCATTCCTAGCGGAGAGACCCAGTACTTC
TRBJ2-3,-,TRBD2,TRBV7-2,CASSFSSGVTDTQYF,TGTGCCAGCAGCTTCTCTAGCGGGGTCACAGATACGCAGTATTTT
TRBJ2-3,-,TRBD1,TRBV27,CASSSGQGSTDTQYF,TGTGCCAGCAGTTCTGGACAGGGTAGCACAGATACGCAGTATTTT
TRBJ2-3,-,TRBD1,TRBV5-1,CASSFFGQGRDTQYF,TGCGCCAGCAGCTTTTTCGGACAGGGGCGAGATACGCAGTATTTT
TRBJ2-7,-,TRBD1,TRBV7-9,CASSTTGNEQYF,TGTGCCAGCAGCACGACAGGGAACGAGCAGTACTTC
TRBJ2-5,-,-,TRBV20-1,CSASDALTEETQYF,TGCAGTGCTAGTGACGCCCTGACCGAAGAGACCCAGTACTTC
TRBJ2-1,-,-,TRBV7-9,CASSFPYLHEQFF,TGTGCCAGCAGCTTCCCCTATCTTCATGAGCAGTTCTTC